The T cell receptor (beta chain) under discussion was sequenced for a study of regulatory dendritic cells for organ transplantation. Study-level points and caveats: The most alloreactive TCR clonotypes were found in resting memory CD8+ cells.

Points on this clone: Its specificity is unknown.

The data were produced by immunoSEQ multiplex PCR, yet TCRdb's version contains in-frame clones alone and is incomplete. In the table there are approximately 28,000 clones, 82% of which are singletons. Naive CD45RA+ and memory CD45RO+ CD4+ or CD8+ T cells were FACS-sorted. V lost 3 bases to trimming and J lost 2 bases; unmatched junction nucleotides: 1. The CDR3 has 15 residues. Germline V gene sequence: CDR1 MGHRA, CDR2 YSYEKL. Sequenced: naive CD8+ T cells from blood. Subset here: CD45RA+ naive T cells. The V gene is TRBV4-1, the J gene TRBJ2-5; TRBD2 agrees at 12 bases. The sequence derives from a human donor in good health. CDR3 nucleotide sequence: TGCGCCAGCAGCCACGGACTAGCGGGGCAAGAGACCCAGTACTTC. Protein product: CASSHGLAGQETQYF.